The entry below describes one TCR beta chain. Antigen unknown. The data derive from a study of cytotoxic CD8 clonotypes in ibrutinib-treated CLL. Study-wide context: The cohort had over nine relapsed/refractory and over 14 treatment-naive patients, some 17 IGHV unmutated.

Whole-study findings and limits: Clonality grew at ibrutinib response; at progression, it decreased back toward baseline.

Sequencing was performed with immunoSEQ multiplex PCR; in TCRdb, only in-frame clones are kept and a portion is missing. The sample contains about 86,000 clones, 86% of which appear only once. Trimming cost V 0 bases and J 6 bases; bases outside gene matches: 1. CDR3 length: 13 residues. Germline V gives CDR1 MGHRA, CDR2 YSYEKL. V gene TRBV4-1 combines with J gene TRBJ1-1, with 7 bases fitting TRBD1. The sequence derives from a human donor with chronic lymphocytic leukemia. The sequences come from PBMCs, collected before ibrutinib treatment. CDR3 in DNA: TGCGCCAGCAGCCAAGAAACAGGGGCTGAAGCTTTCTTT. Residues: CASSQETGAEAFF.